Listed here are 2 T cell receptor beta chains from one sample, sequenced in a study of T cell responses to AZD1222 COVID-19 vaccine. Profiling relied on immunoSEQ multiplex PCR, and the TCRdb table lists in-frame clones only, not all of them. The sample carries over 150,000 clones, roughly 86% recorded once. This specimen was peripheral blood, taken on day 0 of AZD1222 vaccination. The source of these receptors is an adult in good health.

The V call is TRBV7-9, the J call TRBJ1-4; TRBD1 might be the D (6 bases). The CDR3 is 15 residues long. Germline-derived CDR1 and CDR2 are SEHNR and FQNEAQ (reference sequence). Deletions cut 2 bases from V and 4 bases from J, with 11 bases between. The DNA for the CDR3 is TGTGCCAGCAGCTTACAGGGGCGGGGTAATGAAAAACTGTTTTTT. Residues: CASSLQGRGNEKLFF.

DNA for the CDR3: TGTGCCATCAGGCTAGGGGTTAATTCACCCCTCCACTTT. It specifies CAIRLGVNSPLHF. The chain combines TRBV10-3 with TRBJ1-6; possible D gene TRBD1, 5 bases. The CDR3 consists of 13 residues. Germline V gene sequence: CDR1 ENHRY, CDR2 SYGVKD. Trimming stripped 6 bases from V and 6 bases from J, with 9 bases between.